This TCR beta chain was sequenced for a study of OX40 agonist ivuxolimab in advanced cancers. The wider study: Hepatocellular carcinoma, melanoma, renal cell or head and neck cancer was diagnosed in the dose-escalation patients.

Note on this clone: Its antigen is not known.

Produced via immunoSEQ multiplex PCR; TCRdb's table is partial and in-frame only. The data hold around 60,000 clones, with around 90% observed a single time. Study-wide results and limits: Both CD4+ and CD8+ T cell populations in blood had undergone clonal expansion by week 6 at 0.1 to 3.0 mg/kg.

The V and J ends lost 1 base and 5 bases, in that order; junction bases with no gene match: 2. The CDR3 is 15 residues long. Germline CDR1 and CDR2: MNHNS and SASEGT. The V gene is TRBV6-1, the J gene TRBJ1-5; 10 bases match TRBD1. Here the sequenced sample was CD4+ or CD8+ T cells sorted from blood, taken in a trial of the OX40 agonist ivuxolimab. The TCR originated in an adult with an advanced solid tumor such as melanoma, head and neck, liver or kidney cancer. In DNA, the CDR3 is TGTGCCAGCAGTGAAGGGACAGGGGGGCATCAGCCCCAGCATTTT. Translating gives CASSEGTGGHQPQHF.